The rows below give T cell receptor beta chains drawn from one sample of a study of metastatic and nonmetastatic thyroid tumors. From the PCR reads, TCRdb re-called clones with MiXCR. The table includes about 31,000 clones, roughly a fifth detected once. Sequencing was carried out using blood. Every receptor here comes from a female donor with papillary thyroid cancer or a benign thyroid nodule (not recorded which). Some clones in this sample may be carry-over from other donors' samples. CDR3s include the opening cysteine and the closing phenylalanine or tryptophan. A D gene is named only where the DNA matches it firmly. Not all rows give a size; the values are once, few, many and, for expanded clones, a class.

j_gene: TRBJ2-2
v_gene: TRBV11-3
d_gene: NA
abundance: many
CDR3nt: TGTGCCAGCAGCCCAGGGAGGGGGGCCGACACCGGGGAGCTGTTTTTT
CDR3aa: CASSPGRGADTGELFF

j_gene: TRBJ2-2
v_gene: TRBV6-1
d_gene: TRBD1
abundance: medium-sized
CDR3nt: TGTGCCAGCAGCGGACAGGCCAACACCGGGGAGCTGTTTTTT
CDR3aa: CASSGQANTGELFF

j_gene: TRBJ2-3
v_gene: TRBV20-1
d_gene: TRBD2
abundance: many
CDR3nt: TGCAGTGCTATCCCCGGACTAGCGGGGCGCAGCACAGATACGCAGTATTTT
CDR3aa: CSAIPGLAGRSTDTQYF

j_gene: TRBJ1-1
v_gene: TRBV10-3
d_gene: TRBD1
abundance: NA
CDR3nt: TGTGCCATCACGGGGACAGCGAACACTGAAGCTTTCTTT
CDR3aa: CAITGTANTEAFF

j_gene: TRBJ1-2
v_gene: TRBV9
d_gene: NA
abundance: many
CDR3nt: TGTGCCAGCAGCAGGGGGTTGGATATTGGCTACACCTTC
CDR3aa: CASSRGLDIGYTF

j_gene: TRBJ1-1
v_gene: TRBV19
d_gene: TRBD1
abundance: many
CDR3nt: TGTGCCAGTAGCCAGACGGGACAGGCCACGGACACTGAAGCTTTCTTT
CDR3aa: CASSQTGQATDTEAFF

j_gene: TRBJ1-2
v_gene: TRBV2
d_gene: TRBD1
abundance: few
CDR3nt: TGTGCCAGCAGTGTATCGGGACAGGGTATCGGCTACACCTTC
CDR3aa: CASSVSGQGIGYTF

j_gene: TRBJ1-6
v_gene: TRBV6-5
d_gene: NA
abundance: few
CDR3nt: TGTGCCAGCAGTTACCCCTCACAGGTGTATAATTCACCCCTCCACTTT
CDR3aa: CASSYPSQVYNSPLHF

j_gene: TRBJ2-5
v_gene: TRBV4-3
d_gene: NA
abundance: many
CDR3nt: TGCGCCAGCAGCTACTCACGGAGCGGGCCCCAGTACTTC
CDR3aa: CASSYSRSGPQYF

j_gene: TRBJ2-5
v_gene: TRBV5-1
d_gene: NA
abundance: many
CDR3nt: TGCGCCAGCAGCTTGTCCCTAGACGGACCCCAAGAGACCCAGTACTTC
CDR3aa: CASSLSLDGPQETQYF

j_gene: TRBJ1-6
v_gene: TRBV6-1
d_gene: TRBD1
abundance: medium-sized
CDR3nt: TGTGCCAGCAGTGAATACGGACAGGGGCATAATTCACCCCTCCACTTT
CDR3aa: CASSEYGQGHNSPLHF

j_gene: TRBJ2-2
v_gene: TRBV12-3/TRBV12-4
d_gene: NA
abundance: few
CDR3nt: TGTGCCAGCAGTTTAAAAGGCGGCGGGGAGCTGTTTTTT
CDR3aa: CASSLKGGGELFF

j_gene: TRBJ1-1
v_gene: TRBV18
d_gene: NA
abundance: many
CDR3nt: TGTGCCAGCTCACCAACTAGGCCCGCGGAGGCTTTCTTT
CDR3aa: CASSPTRPAEAFF

j_gene: TRBJ1-2
v_gene: TRBV4-3
d_gene: NA
abundance: many
CDR3nt: TGCGCCAGCAGCCATGCCGGACTGTATGGCTACACCTTC
CDR3aa: CASSHAGLYGYTF

j_gene: TRBJ1-1
v_gene: TRBV20-1
d_gene: NA
abundance: many
CDR3nt: TGCAGTGCTAGAGATATGGGAATGAACACTGAAGCTTTCTTT
CDR3aa: CSARDMGMNTEAFF

j_gene: TRBJ2-1
v_gene: TRBV5-4
d_gene: NA
abundance: few
CDR3nt: TGTGCCAGCAGCTTGGAGTCTGAGCAGTTCTTC
CDR3aa: CASSLESEQFF

j_gene: TRBJ2-7
v_gene: TRBV10-2
d_gene: TRBD2
abundance: many
CDR3nt: TGCGCCAGCAGGGGGACTAGCGGGGGACTCTCCTACGAGCAGTACTTC
CDR3aa: CASRGTSGGLSYEQYF